The rows below give T cell receptor beta chains drawn from one sample of a study of T cells in Graves' hyperthyroidism and ophthalmopathy. TCRdb reprocessed the multiplex PCR reads with MiXCR, giving one entry per CDR3 protein. The sample holds more than 300,000 distinct CDR3 sequences, 17% seen once. Sequencing used blood. The receptors shown here come from a woman aged 30 to 39 with Graves' hyperthyroidism that later progressed to Graves' ophthalmopathy. The CDR3 runs from the conserved cysteine through the conserved F or W. The D gene is left open where the match is weak. Some rows mark clone size as missing; the rest say once, few, many or name a class of expanded clone.

cdr3_nt cdr3_aa j_call v_call d_call clone_size
TGTGCCAGCAGTGCCGGGACAGAGGTGTTCAATGAGCAGTTCTTC CASSAGTEVFNEQFF TRBJ2-1 TRBV27 TRBD1 many
TGTGCCAGCAGTGTCCAACAGGGACACTCCTACAATGAGCAGTTCTTC CASSVQQGHSYNEQFF TRBJ2-1 TRBV27 - -
TGTGCCAGCAGCCAAGAGGTCATGAGCTCCTACAATGAGCAGTTCTTC CASSQEVMSSYNEQFF TRBJ2-1 TRBV4-2 - few
TGTGCCAGCAGTTTTACAGAGGCCCAGTACTTC CASSFTEAQYF TRBJ2-5 TRBV28 - -
TGTGCCAGCAGCTTAGGACCGGCTGGCGGAAACACCATATATTTT CASSLGPAGGNTIYF TRBJ1-3 TRBV7-2 - -
TGTGCCACCAGTGATTCAGGCAGGGAGAGAGAGACCCAGTACTTC CATSDSGRERETQYF TRBJ2-5 TRBV24-1 - -
TGTGCCAGCAGAACCGGGACAGAAGGATACACCTTC CASRTGTEGYTF TRBJ1-2 TRBV25-1 TRBD1 -
TGTGCCAGCAGTTTATCGGGGGGGAACTATGGCTACACCTTC CASSLSGGNYGYTF TRBJ1-2 TRBV27 - many
TGTGCCAGCAGCCCACGGGACAGGGAGAAAGAGACCCAGTACTTC CASSPRDREKETQYF TRBJ2-5 TRBV7-9 TRBD1 many
TGTGCCAGCAGCCTCAACATGGGCACAGATACGCAGTATTTT CASSLNMGTDTQYF TRBJ2-3 TRBV4-2 - many
TGCAGTGCTGACAGGGTCACCATTAATCTAAGCAATTCACCCCTCCACTTT CSADRVTINLSNSPLHF TRBJ1-6 TRBV20-1 TRBD1 -
TGTGCCACCAGCAGAGATCATGGGGTTAATAATTCACCCCTCCACTTT CATSRDHGVNNSPLHF TRBJ1-6 TRBV15 - many
TGTGCCAGCAGTACAGGGGTTACCTACGAGCAGTACTTC CASSTGVTYEQYF TRBJ2-7 TRBV12-3/TRBV12-4 TRBD1 -
TGTGCCAGCAGCCCGTCACTAGCGCGAACCTACAATGAGCAGTTCTTC CASSPSLARTYNEQFF TRBJ2-1 TRBV3-1 TRBD2 -
TGCGCCAGCAGTACACCAGACAGGGTAGATTCGGGCGGCTCCTACAATGAGCAGTTCTTC CASSTPDRVDSGGSYNEQFF TRBJ2-1 TRBV5-1 TRBD1 -
TGTGCCAGCAGCAACCCGGGCTGGGCTAGCGGGGACTACGAGCAGTACTTC CASSNPGWASGDYEQYF TRBJ2-7 TRBV7-8 TRBD2 -
TGTGCCAGCAGCTTTTGGCGGGGAGGTAATGAGCAGTTCTTC CASSFWRGGNEQFF TRBJ2-1 TRBV11-2 - many
TGTGCCAGCAGACTAGGGGACCTCTCCTACAATGAGCAGTTCTTC CASRLGDLSYNEQFF TRBJ2-1 TRBV28 - few
TGTGCCAGCACCCCTGGACTATTGGGTAGCGGGGTAAACACCGGGGAGCTGTTTTTT CASTPGLLGSGVNTGELFF TRBJ2-2 TRBV7-8 TRBD2 many
TGCAGTGCTAGAGATGTTGCAGGGGCTGCAGCCGAGACCCAGTACTTC CSARDVAGAAAETQYF TRBJ2-5 TRBV20-1 - many
TGTGCCAGCAGTGAGCAAGCGGGCACCTACAATGAGCAGTTCTTC CASSEQAGTYNEQFF TRBJ2-1 TRBV6-1 - many
TGCGCCAGCAGCTACTCCCGGATCACGAACACCGGGGAGCTGTTTTTT CASSYSRITNTGELFF TRBJ2-2 TRBV5-1 - many
TGCAGTGCTAGAGATTTCCAAGCGGGAGGGCCGGAGACCCAGTACTTC CSARDFQAGGPETQYF TRBJ2-5 TRBV20-1 TRBD2 many
TGTGCCAGCAGTATAGGGGCTCTGTATAATTCACCCCTCCACTTT CASSIGALYNSPLHF TRBJ1-6 TRBV6-1 - few
TGTGCCAGCAGTCGGGGACAGGGAGTTGGGCAGCCCCAGCATTTT CASSRGQGVGQPQHF TRBJ1-5 TRBV2 TRBD1 once
TGTGCCAGCAGTTTGTCTGCGGGATACACCGGGGAGCTGTTTTTT CASSLSAGYTGELFF TRBJ2-2 TRBV12-3/TRBV12-4 - many
TGCGCCAGCAGCTTGACTAGCGGGAGGGCCTATCATGAGCAGTTCTTC CASSLTSGRAYHEQFF TRBJ2-1 TRBV5-1 TRBD2 few
TGTGCCAGTAGTAGCGGGAGGGAAATCACAGATACGCAGTATTTT CASSSGREITDTQYF TRBJ2-3 TRBV19 TRBD2 many
TGCAGTGCTGGACGGGAGTTAGCAGAGACCCAGTACTTC CSAGRELAETQYF TRBJ2-5 TRBV20-1 - -
TGTGCCAGCAGTTTGTATGCCCAAGAGACCCAGTACTTC CASSLYAQETQYF TRBJ2-5 TRBV27 - many
TGTGCCACCCGAGCGGGGGGGCTCGGTGAGCAGTTCTTC CATRAGGLGEQFF TRBJ2-1 TRBV6-1 TRBD2 few
TGTGCCAGCAGTCCACTTTTGGGGCCCAACTATGGCTACACCTTC CASSPLLGPNYGYTF TRBJ1-2 TRBV6-2/TRBV6-3 - few
TGTGCCAGTAATTTAGGGGCTAACTATGGCTACACCTTC CASNLGANYGYTF TRBJ1-2 TRBV19 - many
TGTGCCAGCACGCGGACGGGACTCGACACCCAGTACTTC CASTRTGLDTQYF TRBJ2-5 TRBV6-1 - few
TGTGCCAGCAGTTTAAGGGGGTACAGACAAAGTGGGGTAACTGCTAACTATGGCTACACCTTC CASSLRGYRQSGVTANYGYTF TRBJ1-2 TRBV27 - many
TGTGCCAGCAGCTTAGATCCTAGGACAGATACGCAGTATTTT CASSLDPRTDTQYF TRBJ2-3 TRBV11-2 - many
TGTGCCAGCAGCGACGGGCCATACAATGAGCAGTTCTTC CASSDGPYNEQFF TRBJ2-1 TRBV7-9 - -
TGTGCCAGCAGCTTAGATGGGAGGGGTGTGGGCAATCAGCCCCAGCATTTT CASSLDGRGVGNQPQHF TRBJ1-5 TRBV11-2 - many
TGTGCCAGCAGCTTACGAGGGCTTTATGGCTACACCTTC CASSLRGLYGYTF TRBJ1-2 TRBV5-8 - few
TGCGCCAGCAGCTTGACGGGACCGCTGGAGTCTGGGGCCAACGTCCTGACTTTC CASSLTGPLESGANVLTF TRBJ2-6 TRBV5-1 - once
TGTGCCAGCAGGGACAGGGGATACACCGGGGAGCTGTTTTTT CASRDRGYTGELFF TRBJ2-2 TRBV27 TRBD1 many
TGTGCCAGCAGTTTCAGTAGGACAGGGGGGTCGTATGGTAATGAAAAACTGTTTTTT CASSFSRTGGSYGNEKLFF TRBJ1-4 TRBV28 TRBD1 many
TGTGCCTGGAGTGGTAGCGGGAGACTCACAGATACGCAGTATTTT CAWSGSGRLTDTQYF TRBJ2-3 TRBV30 TRBD2 -
TGTGCCAGCAGTTACTCGCGGGGTTGGGCATACGAGCAGTACTTC CASSYSRGWAYEQYF TRBJ2-7 TRBV6-5 - -
TGCGCCAGCAGCTTGAGGGGATCCTCTGGGGCCAACGTCCTGACTTTC CASSLRGSSGANVLTF TRBJ2-6 TRBV5-1 - many
TGTGCCAGCAGTGGAATTGGTAATTCACCCCTCCACTTT CASSGIGNSPLHF TRBJ1-6 TRBV2 - many
TGCGCCAGCAGCCTAGGGGGAGACGGTTATCAGCCCCAGCATTTT CASSLGGDGYQPQHF TRBJ1-5 TRBV4-1 - many
TGCAGCGTTGAAGATCCGCCCAGCGGGAGCCAAGAGACCCAGTACTTC CSVEDPPSGSQETQYF TRBJ2-5 TRBV29-1 TRBD2 many
TGTGCCAGCAGCTCGGACTTTAAGACAGATACGCAGTATTTT CASSSDFKTDTQYF TRBJ2-3 TRBV7-8 - many
TGTGCCAGTAGTAACACAGGGTTCTCTCAAGAGACCCAGTACTTC CASSNTGFSQETQYF TRBJ2-5 TRBV19 - -
TGTGCCACCAGTGATCCAGGGGAGGGAGAGACCCAGTACTTC CATSDPGEGETQYF TRBJ2-5 TRBV24-1 - -
TGTGCCAGCAGCACCCGGGGATTCGACAGGGGGGAAACCGGGGAGCTGTTTTTT CASSTRGFDRGETGELFF TRBJ2-2 TRBV11-2 TRBD1 many
TGCAGTGCTAGCGGGGGGCCGGGGGAGCAGTACTTC CSASGGPGEQYF TRBJ2-7 TRBV20-1 - few
TGTGCCAGCAGCCCGGGGGGGGCGAGGAATGAGCAGTTCTTC CASSPGGARNEQFF TRBJ2-1 TRBV3-1 TRBD2 many
TGTGCCAGCAGTTACGGGGTTGGTTTGTACGAGCAGTACTTC CASSYGVGLYEQYF TRBJ2-7 TRBV6-5 - many
TGTGCCAGCGGGAGGGGCGGGCAGCCCCAGCATTTT CASGRGGQPQHF TRBJ1-5 TRBV2 - many
TGCAGTGCTAGTGATCCTAACTATGGCTACACCTTC CSASDPNYGYTF TRBJ1-2 TRBV20-1 - -
TGTGCCAGCAGGTCGACAGAGAAATACAATCAGCCCCAGCATTTT CASRSTEKYNQPQHF TRBJ1-5 TRBV7-9 - few
TGTGCCAGCAGTTACTACCCGCTGAGTACGCAGTATTTT CASSYYPLSTQYF TRBJ2-3 TRBV6-2/TRBV6-3 - many
TGCGCCAGCAGACCGACCGGGGTCAGGAACACCGGGGAGCTGTTTTTT CASRPTGVRNTGELFF TRBJ2-2 TRBV5-1 - -